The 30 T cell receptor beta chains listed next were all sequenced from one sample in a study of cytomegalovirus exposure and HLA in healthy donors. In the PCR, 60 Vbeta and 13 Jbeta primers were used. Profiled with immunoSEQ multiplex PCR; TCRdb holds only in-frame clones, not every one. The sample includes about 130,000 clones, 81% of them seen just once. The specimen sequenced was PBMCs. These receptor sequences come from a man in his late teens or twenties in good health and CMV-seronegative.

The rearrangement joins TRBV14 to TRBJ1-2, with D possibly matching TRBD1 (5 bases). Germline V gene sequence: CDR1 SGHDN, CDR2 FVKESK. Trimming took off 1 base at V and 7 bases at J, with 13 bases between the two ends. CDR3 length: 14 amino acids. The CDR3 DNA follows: TGTGCCAGCAGCCAAGTACAGGAGGGGTTTGGCTACACCTTC. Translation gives CASSQVQEGFGYTF.

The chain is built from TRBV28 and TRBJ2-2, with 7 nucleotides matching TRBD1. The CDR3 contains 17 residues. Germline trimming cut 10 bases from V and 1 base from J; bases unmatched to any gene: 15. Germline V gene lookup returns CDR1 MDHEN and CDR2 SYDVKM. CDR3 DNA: TGTGCCACCCCCTCCCGTCGGGACAGTGAGAACACCGGGGAGCTGTTTTTT. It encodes CATPSRRDSENTGELFF.

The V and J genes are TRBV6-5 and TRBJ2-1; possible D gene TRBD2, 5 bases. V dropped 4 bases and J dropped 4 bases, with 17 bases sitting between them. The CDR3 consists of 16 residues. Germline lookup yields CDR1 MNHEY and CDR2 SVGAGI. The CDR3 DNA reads TGTGCCAGCAGTTCCGGACTTTCTCCTGGATACAATGAGCAGTTCTTC. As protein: CASSSGLSPGYNEQFF.

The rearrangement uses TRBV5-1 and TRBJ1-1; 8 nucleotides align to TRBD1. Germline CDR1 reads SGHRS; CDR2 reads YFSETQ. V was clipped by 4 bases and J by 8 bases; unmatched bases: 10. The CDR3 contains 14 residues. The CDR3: CASSVDRVGFEAFF. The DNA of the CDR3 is TGCGCCAGCAGCGTGGACAGGGTCGGATTCGAAGCTTTCTTT.

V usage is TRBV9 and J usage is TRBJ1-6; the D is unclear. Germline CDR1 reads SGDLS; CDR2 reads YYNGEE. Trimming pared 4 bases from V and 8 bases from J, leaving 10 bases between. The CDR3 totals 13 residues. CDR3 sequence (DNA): TGTGCCAGCAGCATTAGCAAGGATTCACCCCTCCACTTT. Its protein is CASSISKDSPLHF.

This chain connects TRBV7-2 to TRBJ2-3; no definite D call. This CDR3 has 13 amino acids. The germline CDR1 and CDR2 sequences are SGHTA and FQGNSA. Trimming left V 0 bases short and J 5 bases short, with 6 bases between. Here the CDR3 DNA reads TGTGCCAGCAGCTTAGCCACCGGAGATACGCAGTATTTT. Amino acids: CASSLATGDTQYF.

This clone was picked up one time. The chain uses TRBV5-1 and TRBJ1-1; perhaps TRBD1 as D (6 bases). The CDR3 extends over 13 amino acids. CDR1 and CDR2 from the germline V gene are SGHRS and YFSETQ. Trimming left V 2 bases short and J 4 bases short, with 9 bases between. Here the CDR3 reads CASSFGGRTEAFF. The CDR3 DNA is TGCGCCAGCAGCTTCGGGGGGCGCACTGAAGCTTTCTTT. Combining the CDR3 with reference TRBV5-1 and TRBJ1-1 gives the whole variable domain KAGVTQTPRYLIKTRGQQVTLSCSPISGHRSVSWYQQTPGQGLQFLFEYFSETQRNKGNFPGRFSGRQFSNSRSEMNVSTLELGDSALYLCASSFGGRTEAFFGQGTRLTVV.

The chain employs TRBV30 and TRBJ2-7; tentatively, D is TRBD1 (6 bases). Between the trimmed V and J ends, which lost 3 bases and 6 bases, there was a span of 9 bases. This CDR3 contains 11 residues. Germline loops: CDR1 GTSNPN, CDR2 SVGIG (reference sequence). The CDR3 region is CAWRTGFEQYF. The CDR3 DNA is TGTGCCTGGAGAACAGGGTTCGAGCAGTACTTC.

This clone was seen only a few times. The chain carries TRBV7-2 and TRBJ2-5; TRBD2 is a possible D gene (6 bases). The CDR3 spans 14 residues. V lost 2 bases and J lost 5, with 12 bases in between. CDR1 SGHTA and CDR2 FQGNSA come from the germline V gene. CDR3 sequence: CASSLFASVETQYF. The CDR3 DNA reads TGTGCCAGCAGCTTATTCGCTAGCGTTGAGACCCAGTACTTC.

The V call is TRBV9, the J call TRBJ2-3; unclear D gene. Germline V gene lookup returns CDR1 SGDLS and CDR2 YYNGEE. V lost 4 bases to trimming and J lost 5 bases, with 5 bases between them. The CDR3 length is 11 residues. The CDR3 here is CASSSVDTQYF. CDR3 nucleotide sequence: TGTGCCAGCAGCTCGGTAGATACGCAGTATTTT.

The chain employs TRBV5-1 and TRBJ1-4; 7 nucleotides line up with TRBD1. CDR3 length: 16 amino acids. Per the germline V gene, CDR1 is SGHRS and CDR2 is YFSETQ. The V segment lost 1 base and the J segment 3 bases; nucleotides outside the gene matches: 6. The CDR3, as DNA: TGCGCCAGCAGCTTGTCCCGGGACAGCCCTAATGAAAAACTGTTTTTT. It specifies CASSLSRDSPNEKLFF.

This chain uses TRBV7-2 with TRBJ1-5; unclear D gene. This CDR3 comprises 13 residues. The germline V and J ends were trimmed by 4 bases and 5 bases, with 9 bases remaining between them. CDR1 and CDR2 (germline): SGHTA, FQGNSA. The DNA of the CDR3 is TGTGCCAGCAGCTCGAGACACGATCAGCCCCAGCATTTT. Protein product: CASSSRHDQPQHF.

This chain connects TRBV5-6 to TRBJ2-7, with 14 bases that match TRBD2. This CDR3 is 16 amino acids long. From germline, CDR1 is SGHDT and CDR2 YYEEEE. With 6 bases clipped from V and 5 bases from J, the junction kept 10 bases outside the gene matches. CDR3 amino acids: CASTERLAGGHNEQYF. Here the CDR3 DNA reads TGTGCCAGCACCGAACGACTAGCGGGGGGGCATAACGAGCAGTACTTC.

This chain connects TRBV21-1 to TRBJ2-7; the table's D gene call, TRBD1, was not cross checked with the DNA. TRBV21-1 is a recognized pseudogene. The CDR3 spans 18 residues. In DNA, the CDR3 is TGTGCCAGCAGCAAAGCTCAGGGGGACCCAGGACTATTCTACGAGCAGTACTTC. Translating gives CASSKAQGDPGLFYEQYF.

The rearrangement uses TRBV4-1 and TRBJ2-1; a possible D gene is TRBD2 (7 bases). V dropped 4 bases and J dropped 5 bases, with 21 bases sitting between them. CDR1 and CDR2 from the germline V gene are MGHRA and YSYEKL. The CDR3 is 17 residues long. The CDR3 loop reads CASSLPGGGSGDNEQFF. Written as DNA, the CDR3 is TGCGCCAGCAGCCTACCTGGCGGGGGCTCGGGGGACAATGAGCAGTTCTTC.

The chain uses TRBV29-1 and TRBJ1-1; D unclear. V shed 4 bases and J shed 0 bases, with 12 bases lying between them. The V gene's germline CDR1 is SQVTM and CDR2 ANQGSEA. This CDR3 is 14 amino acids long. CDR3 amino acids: CSVATGSLNTEAFF. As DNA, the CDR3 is TGCAGCGTTGCGACCGGGTCGTTGAACACTGAAGCTTTCTTT.

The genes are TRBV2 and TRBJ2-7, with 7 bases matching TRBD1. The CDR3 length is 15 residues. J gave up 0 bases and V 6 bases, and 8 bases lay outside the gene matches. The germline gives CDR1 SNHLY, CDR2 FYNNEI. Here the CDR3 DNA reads TGTGCCAGCAGCGACAGGGATTTGCACTCCTACGAGCAGTACTTC. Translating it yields CASSDRDLHSYEQYF. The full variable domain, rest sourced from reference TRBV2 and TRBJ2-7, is EPEVTQTPSHQVTQMGQEVILRCVPISNHLYFYWYRQILGQKVEFLVSFYNNEISEKSEIFDDQFSVERPDGSNFTLKIRSTKLEDSAMYFCASSDRDLHSYEQYFGPGTRLTVT.

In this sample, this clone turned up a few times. This CDR3 is CASSWGRGTGNTIYF. The CDR3 DNA follows: TGTGCCAGCAGCTGGGGGAGGGGAACTGGAAACACCATATATTTT. The chain joins TRBV5-6 to TRBJ1-3; D might be TRBD1 (5 bases). The V gene lost 3 bases and the J gene lost 2 bases, with 12 bases spanning the gap. This CDR3 is 15 amino acids long. CDR1 is SGHDT and CDR2 is YYEEEE in the germline V gene.

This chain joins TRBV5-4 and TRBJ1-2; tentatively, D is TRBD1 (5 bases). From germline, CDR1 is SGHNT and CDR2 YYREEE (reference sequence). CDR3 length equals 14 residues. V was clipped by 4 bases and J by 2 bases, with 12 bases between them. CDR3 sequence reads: CASSQKTENYGYTF. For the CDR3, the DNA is TGTGCCAGCAGCCAGAAGACAGAGAACTATGGCTACACCTTC.

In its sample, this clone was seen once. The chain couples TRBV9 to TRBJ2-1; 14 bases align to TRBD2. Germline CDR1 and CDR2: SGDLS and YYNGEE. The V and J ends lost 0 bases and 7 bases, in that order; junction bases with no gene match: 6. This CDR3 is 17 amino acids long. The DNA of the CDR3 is TGTGCCAGCAGCGTAGGATTTCGACTAGCGGGGGGGAATGAGCAGTTCTTC. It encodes CASSVGFRLAGGNEQFF.

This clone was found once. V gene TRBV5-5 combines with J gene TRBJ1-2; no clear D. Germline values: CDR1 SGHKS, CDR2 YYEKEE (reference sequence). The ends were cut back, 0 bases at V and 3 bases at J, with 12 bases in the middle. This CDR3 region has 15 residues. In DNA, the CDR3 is TGTGCCAGCAGCTTGGCAGGTGGTTTTGACTATGGCTACACCTTC. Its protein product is CASSLAGGFDYGYTF.

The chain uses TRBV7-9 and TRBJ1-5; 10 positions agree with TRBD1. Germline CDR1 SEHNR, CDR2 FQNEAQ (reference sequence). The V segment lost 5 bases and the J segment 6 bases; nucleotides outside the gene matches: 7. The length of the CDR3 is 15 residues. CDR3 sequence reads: CASSRGQGITQPQHF. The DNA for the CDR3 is TGTGCCAGCAGCCGGGGACAGGGGATAACTCAGCCCCAGCATTTT.

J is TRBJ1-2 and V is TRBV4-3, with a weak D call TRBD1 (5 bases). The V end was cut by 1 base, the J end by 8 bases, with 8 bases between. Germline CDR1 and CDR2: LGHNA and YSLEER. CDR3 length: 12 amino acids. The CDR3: CASSQAEGGYTF. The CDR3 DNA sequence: TGCGCCAGCAGCCAAGCGGAGGGGGGCTACACCTTC.

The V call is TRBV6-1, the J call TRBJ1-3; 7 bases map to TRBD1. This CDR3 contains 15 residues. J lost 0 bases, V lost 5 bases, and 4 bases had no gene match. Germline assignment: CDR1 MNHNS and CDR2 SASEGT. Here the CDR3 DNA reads TGTGCCAGCAGTCAAGGGGGCGCCTCTGGAAACACCATATATTTT. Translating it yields CASSQGGASGNTIYF.

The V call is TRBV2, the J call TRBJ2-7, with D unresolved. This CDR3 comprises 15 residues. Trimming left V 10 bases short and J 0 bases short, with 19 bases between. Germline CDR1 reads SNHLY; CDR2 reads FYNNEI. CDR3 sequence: CAITERLLSSYEQYF. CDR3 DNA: TGTGCCATCACCGAGAGGCTCCTCAGCTCCTACGAGCAGTACTTC.

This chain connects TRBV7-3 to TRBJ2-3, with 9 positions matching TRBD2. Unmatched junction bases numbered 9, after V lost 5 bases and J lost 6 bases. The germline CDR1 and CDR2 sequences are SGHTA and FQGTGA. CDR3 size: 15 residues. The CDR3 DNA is TGTGCCAGCAGCCCTAGCGGGGTACCTGGGGATACGCAGTATTTT. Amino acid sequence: CASSPSGVPGDTQYF.

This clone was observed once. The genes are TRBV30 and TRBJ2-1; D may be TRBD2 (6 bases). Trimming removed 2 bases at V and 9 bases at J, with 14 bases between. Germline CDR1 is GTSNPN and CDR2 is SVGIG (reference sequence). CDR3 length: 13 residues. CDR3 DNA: TGTGCCTGGAGTCGTATAGGAGGGGCTGAGCAGTTCTTC. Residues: CAWSRIGGAEQFF.

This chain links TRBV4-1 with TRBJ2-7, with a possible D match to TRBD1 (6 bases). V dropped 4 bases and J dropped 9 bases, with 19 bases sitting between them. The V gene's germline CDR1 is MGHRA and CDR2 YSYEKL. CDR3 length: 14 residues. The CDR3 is CASSPGQPPDSQYF. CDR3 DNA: TGCGCCAGCAGCCCAGGACAGCCCCCAGACTCGCAGTACTTC.

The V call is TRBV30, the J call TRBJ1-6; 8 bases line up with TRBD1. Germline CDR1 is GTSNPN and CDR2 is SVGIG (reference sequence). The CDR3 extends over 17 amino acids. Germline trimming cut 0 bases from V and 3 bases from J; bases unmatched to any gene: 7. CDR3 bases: TGTGCCTGGAGTGTTCCCACAGGGGGTTTCTATAATTCACCCCTCCACTTT. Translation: CAWSVPTGGFYNSPLHF. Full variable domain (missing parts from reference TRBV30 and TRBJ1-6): SQTIHQWPATLVQPVGSPLSLECTVEGTSNPNLYWYRQAAGRGLQLLFYSVGIGQISSEVPQNLSASRPQDRQFILSSKKLLLSDSGFYLCAWSVPTGGFYNSPLHFGNGTRLTVT.

DNA for the CDR3: TGTGCCAGCAGCGCACAGGGGACCGGGACACTACAAGAGACCCAGTACTTC. It translates to CASSAQGTGTLQETQYF. J is TRBJ2-5 and V is TRBV25-1; 7 bases match TRBD1. Trimming cost V 6 bases and J 2 bases; bases outside gene matches: 15. From germline, CDR1 is MGHDK and CDR2 SYGVNS. The CDR3 is 17 amino acids.